This T cell receptor (beta chain) was sequenced for a study of regulatory T cells in long-lasting Graves disease. Study conclusions and caveats: TCR diversity was lower in persistent Graves' patients than in newly diagnosed ones. Among the persistent patients, some 2,900 public clonotypes were shared, more than the roughly 970 shared among new patients.

CDR3-region Arm-PCR and iRepertoire HTBI primers produced the TCR beta libraries. In the original analysis: Segment identification across samples yielded 60 or so TRBV and 14 TRBJ segments. TCRdb re-analysed the multiplex PCR reads in MiXCR, keeping a single row per CDR3 protein. The V and J calls come from TCRdb's annotation, not from the publication. The data contain a few hundred thousand distinct CDR3 sequences, 20% to 25% of them singletons. The CDR3 is 15 amino acids. V lost 0 bases and J 8 bases, leaving 13 bases between the germline ends. Noted time point: newly diagnosed GD, antithyroid drugs for less than 3 months. Extracted RNA from PBMCs served as the source of the TCR library. This clonotype was recorded at least ten times. Antigen: not known.

The sequences come from peripheral blood mononuclear cells (PBMCs), collected at new diagnosis, from a patient treated with antithyroid drugs. The sequence was obtained from a female donor with Graves disease. The chain joins TRBV12-3 or TRBV12-4 to TRBJ1-4; the D is unclear. As DNA, the CDR3 is TGTGCCAGCAGTTTAGCCGCTATCTCAGGAGAAAAACTGTTTTTT. Translation gives CASSLAAISGEKLFF.